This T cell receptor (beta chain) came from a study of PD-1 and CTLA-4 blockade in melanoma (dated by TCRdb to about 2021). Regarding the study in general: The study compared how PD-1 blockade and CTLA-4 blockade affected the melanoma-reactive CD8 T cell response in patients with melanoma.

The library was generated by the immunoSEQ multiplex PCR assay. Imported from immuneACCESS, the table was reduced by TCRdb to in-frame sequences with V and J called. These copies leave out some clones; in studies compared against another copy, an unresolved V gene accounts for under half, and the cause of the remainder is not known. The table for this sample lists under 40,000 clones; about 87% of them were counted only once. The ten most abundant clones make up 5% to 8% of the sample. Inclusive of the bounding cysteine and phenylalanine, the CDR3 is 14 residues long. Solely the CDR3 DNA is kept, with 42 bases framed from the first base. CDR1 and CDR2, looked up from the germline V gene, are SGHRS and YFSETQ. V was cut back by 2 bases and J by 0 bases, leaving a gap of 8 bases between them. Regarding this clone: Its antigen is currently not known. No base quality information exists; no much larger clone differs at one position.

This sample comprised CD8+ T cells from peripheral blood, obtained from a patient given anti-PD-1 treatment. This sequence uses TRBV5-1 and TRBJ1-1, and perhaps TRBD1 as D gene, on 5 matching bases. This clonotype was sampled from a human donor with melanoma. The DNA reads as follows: TGCGCCAGCAGCTTCCGGGGCATGAACACTGAAGCTTTCTTT. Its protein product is CASSFRGMNTEAFF.